Listed below are T cell receptor beta chains from one sample, sequenced in a study of T cells after yellow fever vaccination. TCRdb reprocessed the 5' RACE reads with MiXCR, giving one entry per CDR3 protein. Among about 340,000 distinct CDR3 sequences listed, approximately 12% were seen once. Sequenced here: CD4+ T cells sorted from PBMCs, sampled 15 days after the yellow fever booster vaccination. These receptors were obtained from a man aged 18 to 30 who received the YFV17D yellow fever vaccine. CDR3s include the opening cysteine and the closing phenylalanine or tryptophan. The order of the fields is J gene, clone size, V gene, D gene, CDR3 DNA, CDR3 protein. D genes are given only for firm matches. Some rows mark clone size as missing; the rest say once, few, many or name a class of expanded clone.

TRBJ2-5 | - | TRBV19 | - | TGTGCCAGTAGGAAGGACGGAAAAGAGACCCAGTACTTC | CASRKDGKETQYF
TRBJ2-5 | - | TRBV29-1 | - | TGCAGCGTCCAACCGGGGGGAGGGGGTTACCCAGAGACCCAGTACTTC | CSVQPGGGGYPETQYF
TRBJ2-3 | - | TRBV29-1 | TRBD2 | TGCAGCCTTGGAGCGGGGGGGTTCACAGATACGCAGTATTTT | CSLGAGGFTDTQYF
TRBJ2-5 | few | TRBV4-3 | - | TGCGCCAGCAGCCAAGATGCAGGGCCGGGCCTTCAAGAGACCCAGTACTTC | CASSQDAGPGLQETQYF
TRBJ1-2 | - | TRBV24-1 | TRBD1 | TGTGCCACCAGTGATTACAGGGGCGGCTACACCTTC | CATSDYRGGYTF
TRBJ2-5 | - | TRBV25-1 | TRBD2 | TGTGCCAGCAGTGAGGGGGGGACAGAGACCCAGTACTTC | CASSEGGTETQYF
TRBJ2-1 | many | TRBV9 | - | TGTGCCAGCAGTGAGAACGGGGGCAGCTCCTACAATGAGCAGTTCTTC | CASSENGGSSYNEQFF
TRBJ2-1 | few | TRBV7-8 | TRBD2 | TGTGCCAGCAGCAGACAGCGGGGGTCCTACAATGAGCAGTTCTTC | CASSRQRGSYNEQFF
TRBJ1-4 | few | TRBV18 | TRBD1 | TGTGCCAGCTTTTCCGGGACAGATAATGAAAAACTGTTTTTT | CASFSGTDNEKLFF
TRBJ1-2 | few | TRBV12-3/TRBV12-4 | - | TGTGCCAGCAACCACCAGGGTGGGGGACATAGATATGGCTACACCTTC | CASNHQGGGHRYGYTF
TRBJ2-5 | many | TRBV5-4 | - | TGTGCCAGCAGCTTGTATGTGGGGAGGAAGACCCAGTACTTC | CASSLYVGRKTQYF
TRBJ2-1 | - | TRBV5-4 | TRBD2 | TGTGCCAGCAGCTCCCCTGGGTCGGGGGGGCATGAGCAGTTCTTC | CASSSPGSGGHEQFF
TRBJ1-5 | many | TRBV7-3 | TRBD1 | TGTGCCAGCAGTTGGACAGGGGGTCAGCCCCAGCATTTT | CASSWTGGQPQHF
TRBJ1-1 | many | TRBV6-5 | - | TGTGCCAGCAGTTACTCCCCGGGGACGAACACTGAAGCTTTCTTT | CASSYSPGTNTEAFF
TRBJ2-7 | - | TRBV4-2 | - | TGTGCCAGCAGCCAGGGAACAGGGCTCTACGAGCAGTACTTC | CASSQGTGLYEQYF
TRBJ1-1 | - | TRBV5-1 | - | TGCGCCAGCAGCTTGAATCCCGGAACCGACACTGAAGCTTTCTTT | CASSLNPGTDTEAFF
TRBJ2-2 | - | TRBV5-1 | - | TGCGCCAGCAGCTTGGCCAGGGCCGGGGAGCTGTTTTTT | CASSLARAGELFF
TRBJ2-1 | - | TRBV6-2/TRBV6-3 | - | TGTGCCAGCAAGAAGGGTACCCCTTACAATGAGCAGTTCTTC | CASKKGTPYNEQFF
TRBJ1-3 | few | TRBV12-3/TRBV12-4 | - | TGTGCCAGCAGTTCAGGGGTTCCACTCTCTGGAAACACCATATATTTT | CASSSGVPLSGNTIYF
TRBJ2-5 | few | TRBV5-6 | TRBD1 | TGTGCCAGCAGCTTGGGGCAGGGGGCTAGGGAGACCCAGTACTTC | CASSLGQGARETQYF
TRBJ2-3 | - | TRBV7-3 | - | TGTGCCAGCAGCGACGCTTATAGCACAGATACGCAGTATTTT | CASSDAYSTDTQYF